The 11 T cell receptor beta chains reported below all come from one sample, sequenced in a study of shared clonotypes between healthy human individuals. The naive CD8 subset, CD45RO-negative cells positively selected for CCR7, excluded terminally differentiated effector memory CD45RA+ cells. Data came from immunoSEQ multiplex PCR; TCRdb stores just in-frame clones and leaves some out. This table has roughly 2.1 million clones, 90% to 95% appearing once. Sequenced input: naive CD8+ T cells from PBMCs. The receptors were gathered from a man younger than 30 in good health. Some clones in this sample may be carry-over from other donors' samples.

The chain couples TRBV29-1 to TRBJ2-1; D is ambiguous. The CDR3 has 11 residues. Germline CDR1 is SQVTM and CDR2 is ANQGSEA. Trimming stripped 3 bases from V and 3 bases from J, with 3 bases between. In DNA, the CDR3 is TGCAGCGTTGACTTCTACAATGAGCAGTTCTTC. Its protein is CSVDFYNEQFF.

The CDR3, as DNA: TGTGCCACGAATCGGCTAAGGGGGATCGGGGACCGCGAATTCTACGAGCAGTACTTC. Protein product: CATNRLRGIGDREFYEQYF. The rearrangement links TRBV28 to TRBJ2-7, with D maybe TRBD1 (6 bases). This CDR3 contains 19 residues. The germline V and J ends were trimmed by 10 bases and 3 bases, with 34 bases remaining between them. Germline CDR1 is MDHEN and CDR2 is SYDVKM.

The count of this clone is one. J is TRBJ2-7 and V is TRBV5-4; 7 bases agree with TRBD1. CDR1 SGHNT and CDR2 YYREEE come from the germline V gene (reference sequence). Unmatched junction bases numbered 8, after V lost 9 bases and J lost 2 bases. The CDR3 runs 13 residues. In nucleotides, the CDR3 is TGTGCCATCCACAGGGGTGAGACCTACGAGCAGTACTTC. Protein product: CAIHRGETYEQYF.

This clone was detected a few times. V is TRBV4-2 and J is TRBJ1-4; weak D call: TRBD1 (5 bases). Trimming cost V 0 bases and J 0 bases, with 8 bases left between them. This CDR3 contains 16 residues. CDR1 and CDR2 (germline): LGHNA, YNFKEQ. The CDR3 DNA is TGTGCCAGCAGCCAAGATCAGGGTGCAACTAATGAAAAACTGTTTTTT. Its translation is CASSQDQGATNEKLFF.

This clone has just one count. Other DNA sequences in this specimen translate into the identical CDR3. V and J are TRBV27 and TRBJ2-1; D ambiguous. Per germline, CDR1 MNHEY and CDR2 SMNVEV (reference sequence). This CDR3 has 15 amino acids. V was shortened by 2 bases and J by 2 bases, with 10 bases between the two germline ends. CDR3 in DNA: TGTGCCAGCAGTTTAGGCCAAAACGCCTACAATGAGCAGTTCTTC. Protein product: CASSLGQNAYNEQFF.

Concerning this clone: The same CDR3 arises from other DNA sequences in this sample as well. J is TRBJ2-7 and V is TRBV5-8; D gene uncertain. CDR1 and CDR2 (germline): SGHTS, YDEGEE. CDR3 size: 12 residues. The V and J ends lost 1 base and 0 bases respectively, with 2 bases between them. The CDR3 protein is CASSLSSYEQYF. The CDR3 nucleotides read TGTGCCAGCAGCTTGTCCTCCTACGAGCAGTACTTC.

The chain joins TRBV6-6 to TRBJ1-3; D is unresolved. The length of the CDR3 is 13 residues. Per the germline V gene, CDR1 is MNHNY and CDR2 is SVGAGI (reference sequence). V was cut by 7 bases and J by 4 bases, with 11 bases left in between. The CDR3: CASTMARGNTIYF. In DNA, the CDR3 is TGTGCCAGCACTATGGCAAGGGGAAACACCATATATTTT.

The chain uses TRBV19 and TRBJ2-1; 8 positions agree with TRBD2. Germline loops: CDR1 LNHDA, CDR2 SQIVND (reference sequence). The CDR3 consists of 14 residues. The V segment lost 1 base and the J segment 7 bases; nucleotides outside the gene matches: 3. CDR3 loop: CASSIGGRTNEQFF. DNA of the CDR3: TGTGCCAGTAGTATAGGCGGGAGGACAAATGAGCAGTTCTTC.

This chain joins TRBV5-6 and TRBJ2-1; D is unclear. V lost 2 bases and J lost 6, with 15 bases in between. The CDR3 has 15 amino acids. Germline CDR1 is SGHDT and CDR2 is YYEEEE. The CDR3 loop reads CASSFRAPWANEQFF. CDR3 coding DNA: TGTGCCAGCAGCTTTAGAGCACCCTGGGCCAATGAGCAGTTCTTC.

This chain uses TRBV9 with TRBJ1-5; D may be TRBD1 (6 bases). V lost 4 bases and J lost 4, with 15 bases in between. This CDR3 is 15 amino acids long. Germline CDR1 SGDLS, CDR2 YYNGEE. CDR3 nucleotides: TGTGCCAGCAGCCCCCACAGGGATGTGAATCAGCCCCAGCATTTT. It codes for CASSPHRDVNQPQHF. Looking up the rest from reference TRBV9 and TRBJ1-5 gives the full variable domain: DSGVTQTPKHLITATGQRVTLRCSPRSGDLSVYWYQQSLDQGLQFLIQYYNGEERAKGNILERFSAQQFPDLHSELNLSSLELGDSALYFCASSPHRDVNQPQHFGDGTRLSIL.

The V and J genes are TRBV9 and TRBJ2-1, with D unclear. Germline V lookup: CDR1 SGDLS, CDR2 YYNGEE. V was clipped by 3 bases and J by 7 bases, with 2 bases between them. The CDR3 extends over 10 amino acids. The CDR3 here is CASSDNEQFF. The CDR3 region has the DNA TGTGCCAGCAGCGATAATGAGCAGTTCTTC.